Presented here are 13 T cell receptor beta chains from one specimen sequenced in a study of cytomegalovirus exposure and HLA in healthy donors. Primers for the PCR totalled 60 Vbeta and 13 Jbeta. This table comes from immunoSEQ multiplex PCR, and its TCRdb copy is limited to in-frame clones, with some not included. The sample has about 120,000 clones; under 90% are singletons. The specimen sequenced was PBMCs. The receptors come from a woman in her thirties in good health and CMV-seronegative.

The V and J genes are TRBV27 and TRBJ2-3; 10 bases are a match to TRBD2. The CDR3 is 19 residues long. CDR1 and CDR2 from the germline V gene are MNHEY and SMNVEV (reference sequence). J gave up 6 bases and V 0 bases, and 15 bases lay outside the gene matches. The CDR3: CASSLSSGPLAGDWDTQYF. The CDR3 nucleotides are TGTGCCAGCAGTTTATCGTCGGGACCTCTAGCGGGAGATTGGGATACGCAGTATTTT.

The rearrangement joins TRBV19 to TRBJ2-2, with TRBD1 matching over 8 bases. The V and J ends lost 4 bases and 5 bases, in that order; junction bases with no gene match: 9. The CDR3 sequence is 16 residues long. Germline V CDR1 and CDR2: LNHDA, SQIVND (reference sequence). In DNA, the CDR3 is TGTGCCAGTAGTAGGGTAGGACAGGGATGGACCGGGGAGCTGTTTTTT. This codes for CASSRVGQGWTGELFF.

V is TRBV2 and J is TRBJ1-1, with TRBD1 matching over 10 bases. The germline V gene encodes CDR1 SNHLY and CDR2 FYNNEI. This CDR3 contains 13 residues. Germline trimming cut 8 bases from V and 11 bases from J; bases unmatched to any gene: 11. The CDR3 protein is CASGFGQGVEAFF. The CDR3 region has the DNA TGTGCCAGCGGCTTCGGACAGGGGGTTGAGGCTTTCTTT.

The chain links TRBV28 to TRBJ1-4, with D perhaps matching TRBD1 (5 bases). The V and J ends lost 8 bases and 7 bases respectively, with 20 bases between them. The CDR3 covers 15 residues. Germline values: CDR1 MDHEN, CDR2 SYDVKM. CDR3 sequence reads: CASRNWGREGEKLFF. In DNA form, the CDR3 reads TGTGCCAGCCGCAATTGGGGCAGGGAGGGTGAAAAACTGTTTTTT.

The chain has TRBV18 and TRBJ1-1; TRBD1 aligns across 9 bases. With V trimmed by 6 bases and J by 4 bases, 9 bases remained unmatched. Germline V gene sequence: CDR1 KGHSH, CDR2 LQKENI. The CDR3 is 15 amino acids. The CDR3 is CASSLKTGGGTEAFF. The CDR3, as DNA: TGTGCCAGCTCGCTCAAGACAGGGGGTGGCACTGAAGCTTTCTTT.

The J gene is TRBJ1-4, the V gene TRBV5-1, with a possible D match to TRBD1 (6 bases). Germline V gene lookup returns CDR1 SGHRS and CDR2 YFSETQ. The CDR3 has 14 amino acids. Trimming took off 7 bases at V and 9 bases at J, with 19 bases between the two ends. The DNA of the CDR3 is TGCGCCAGCTCGCCCGCGGAGGGGGGGCAAAAACTGTTTTTT. Its protein product is CASSPAEGGQKLFF.

V usage is TRBV6-6 and J usage is TRBJ2-7; 7 bases match TRBD1. Germline V lookup: CDR1 MNHNY, CDR2 SVGAGI (reference sequence). The CDR3 is made up of 15 amino acids. The J segment lost 2 bases and the V segment lost 0 bases, leaving 4 bases of the junction unmatched. CDR3: CASSYSGQAAYEQYF. The CDR3 region has the DNA TGTGCCAGCAGTTACTCAGGACAGGCCGCCTACGAGCAGTACTTC.

This clone was observed a single time. The rearrangement uses TRBV19 and TRBJ2-1, with D possibly TRBD1 on 6 matching bases. Trimming left V 9 bases short and J 6 bases short, with 21 bases between. Per germline, CDR1 LNHDA and CDR2 SQIVND (reference sequence). CDR3 length equals 15 residues. CDR3 loop: CASVTPGQGRNEQFF. The CDR3 nucleotides read TGTGCCAGCGTCACCCCGGGACAAGGGCGCAATGAGCAGTTCTTC.

This chain connects TRBV7-9 to TRBJ1-1; D unresolved. The CDR3 extends over 12 amino acids. Germline loops: CDR1 SEHNR, CDR2 FQNEAQ (reference sequence). Trimming cost V 10 bases and J 0 bases, with 9 bases left between them. CDR3 DNA sequence: TGTGCCACCGCAGATATGAACACTGAAGCTTTCTTT. Protein: CATADMNTEAFF.

The chain recombines TRBV6-4 with TRBJ2-3, with 9 bases identical to TRBD2. The CDR3 extends over 15 amino acids. Germline V gene sequence: CDR1 MRHNA, CDR2 SNTAGT. V shed 6 bases, J shed 2 bases, and the junction held 6 bases outside the gene matches. The DNA for the CDR3 is TGTGCCAGCAGCGAGACTAGCGGCACCACAGATACGCAGTATTTT. Translation gives CASSETSGTTDTQYF.

CDR3 sequence (DNA): TGTGCCAGCAGAGGCAGGGTTTTGCCCACTGAAGCTTTCTTT. Translated, it gives CASRGRVLPTEAFF. This chain connects TRBV7-9 to TRBJ1-1; D perhaps matches TRBD1 (5 bases). CDR1 SEHNR and CDR2 FQNEAQ come from the germline V gene (reference sequence). This CDR3 is 14 amino acids long. The V gene lost 6 bases and the J gene lost 4 bases, with 15 bases spanning the gap. Using reference TRBV7-9 and TRBJ1-1 for the parts outside the CDR3, the full variable domain is DTGVSQNPRHKITKRGQNVTFRCDPISEHNRLYWYRQTLGQGPEFLTYFQNEAQLEKSRLLSDRFSAERPKGSFSTLEIQRTEQGDSAMYLCASRGRVLPTEAFFGQGTRLTVV.

V gene TRBV1 combines with J gene TRBJ2-3; the DNA was not compared with TRBD1, the D call given in the table. TRBV1 is shown as a pseudogene. This CDR3 has 16 residues. CDR3 residues: CTSSPAGQYSTDTQYF. The CDR3 DNA is TGCACCAGCAGCCCGGCAGGACAGTATAGCACAGATACGCAGTATTTT.

The J gene is TRBJ2-7, the V gene TRBV4-3; D is ambiguous. Trimming pared 0 bases from V and 1 base from J, leaving 4 bases between. The germline gives CDR1 LGHNA, CDR2 YSLEER. CDR3 size: 13 residues. CDR3 DNA sequence: TGCGCCAGCAGCCAAGACAGATCCTACGAGCAGTACTTC. As protein: CASSQDRSYEQYF.